Below are 17 T cell receptor beta chains sequenced from a single sample in a study of T cell changes during pregnancy in multiple sclerosis. Data came from immunoSEQ multiplex PCR; TCRdb stores just in-frame clones and leaves some out. The table includes over 30,000 clones, just over 90% detected once. This specimen consisted of CD4+ T cells from peripheral blood mononuclear cells, obtained in the third trimester of pregnancy. These receptors originate from a female donor with multiple sclerosis, enrolled in a pregnancy study.

The chain combines TRBV6-6 with TRBJ1-6, with D unclear. CDR1 is MNHNY and CDR2 is SVGAGI in the germline V gene (reference sequence). The CDR3 has 11 residues. V lost 7 bases and J lost 8, with 6 bases in between. Here the CDR3 reads CASTPDSPLHF. The CDR3, as DNA: TGTGCCAGCACTCCGGATTCACCCCTCCACTTT.

This clone was seen just once. This chain links TRBV6-6 with TRBJ1-1; D unresolved. CDR3 size: 11 residues. Germline V gene lookup returns CDR1 MNHNY and CDR2 SVGAGI (reference sequence). With 6 bases removed from V and 1 base from J, the gap between germline ends came to 3 bases. CDR3 coding DNA: TGTGCCAGCAGCAGGAACACTGAAGCTTTCTTT. Protein sequence: CASSRNTEAFF.

The V call is TRBV28, the J call TRBJ1-2, with 8 bases that match TRBD1. This CDR3 is 15 amino acids long. Trimming removed 6 bases from V and 4 bases from J; junction bases left unmatched: 10. Germline values: CDR1 MDHEN, CDR2 SYDVKM. The CDR3 is CASRAPGGQGYGYTF. CDR3 nucleotide sequence: TGTGCCAGCAGGGCTCCAGGGGGCCAAGGCTATGGCTACACCTTC.

The chain recombines TRBV10-3 with TRBJ1-1; perhaps TRBD1 as D (5 bases). CDR1 and CDR2 (germline): ENHRY, SYGVKD. CDR3 length: 15 amino acids. The V end was cut by 3 bases, the J end by 2 bases, with 13 bases between. Written as DNA, the CDR3 is TGTGCCATCAGTGAATGGGGTCAGGGTAACACTGAAGCTTTCTTT. It yields the protein CAISEWGQGNTEAFF.

The rearrangement uses TRBV10-3 and TRBJ1-1; D is possibly TRBD1 (5 bases). V was shortened by 3 bases and J by 11 bases, with 10 bases between the two germline ends. The CDR3 length is 11 residues. Germline-derived CDR1 and CDR2 are ENHRY and SYGVKD. For the CDR3, the DNA is TGTGCCATCAGTGATCTGGGGGGGGCTTTCTTT. It yields the protein CAISDLGGAFF.

The V and J genes are TRBV28 and TRBJ1-3; 8 bases map to TRBD1. The germline CDR1 and CDR2 sequences are MDHEN and SYDVKM. This CDR3 is 15 amino acids long. Trimming took 4 bases from V and 0 from J; bases not matched to a gene: 2. CDR3 bases: TGTGCCAGCAGTTGGACAGGGCCCTCTGGAAACACCATATATTTT. This sequence encodes CASSWTGPSGNTIYF.

This chain connects TRBV18 to TRBJ1-2; TRBD1 agrees at 7 bases. The CDR3 sequence is 14 residues long. With V trimmed by 3 bases and J by 4 bases, 5 bases remained unmatched. From germline, CDR1 is KGHSH and CDR2 LQKENI. As DNA, the CDR3 is TGTGCCAGCTCACCTCCGGGACAGCCCTATGGCTACACCTTC. Residues: CASSPPGQPYGYTF.

This clone was counted only a few times. The chain joins TRBV7-9 to TRBJ1-1; 8 bases are a match to TRBD1. Germline CDR1 and CDR2: SEHNR and FQNEAQ (reference sequence). This CDR3 has 12 amino acids. The ends lost 10 bases at V and 4 bases at J; junction bases unmatched: 5. This CDR3 is CATGGFGTEAFF. DNA for the CDR3: TGTGCCACAGGGGGCTTCGGCACTGAAGCTTTCTTT.

This chain connects TRBV5-1 to TRBJ2-3, with D perhaps matching TRBD1 (5 bases). There are 15 residues in the CDR3. Germline V CDR1 and CDR2: SGHRS, YFSETQ. V lost 0 bases and J 4 bases, leaving 12 bases between the germline ends. Here the CDR3 DNA reads TGCGCCAGCAGCTTGGAGGGGAAATGGGCAGATACGCAGTATTTT. It translates to CASSLEGKWADTQYF.

The chain is built from TRBV5-4 and TRBJ2-3, with a tentative D call TRBD1 (5 bases). V lost 6 bases and J 5 bases, leaving 13 bases between the germline ends. CDR1 and CDR2 (germline): SGHNT, YYREEE (reference sequence). The CDR3 runs to 13 residues. The CDR3 DNA is TGTGCCAGCACCTACACAGGAGAAGATACGCAGTATTTT. Its translation: CASTYTGEDTQYF.

The chain recombines TRBV5-6 with TRBJ2-2; no clear D gene. Germline lookup yields CDR1 SGHDT and CDR2 YYEEEE. Trimming left V 5 bases short and J 3 bases short, with 5 bases between. This CDR3 region has 12 residues. The CDR3, as DNA: TGTGCCAGCAGAATAGACACCGGGGAGCTGTTTTTT. It translates to CASRIDTGELFF.

V usage is TRBV6-5 and J usage is TRBJ2-7; 8 nucleotides match TRBD2. The CDR3 sequence is 16 residues long. Germline V gene sequence: CDR1 MNHEY, CDR2 SVGAGI. The V gene end was trimmed by 0 bases and the J gene end by 4 bases; junction bases not matched to a gene: 8. The CDR3 bases are TGTGCCAGCAGTTACTCGAAATACGGGAGGGCTTACGAGCAGTACTTC. This sequence encodes CASSYSKYGRAYEQYF.

This chain connects TRBV5-1 to TRBJ1-1; 7 positions agree with TRBD1. Looked up from germline, CDR1 is SGHRS and CDR2 is YFSETQ. The CDR3 loop spans 14 amino acids. The trim removed 3 bases at V and 3 bases at J, leaving 5 bases unmatched. In DNA form, the CDR3 reads TGCGCCAGCAGCTCTTACAGGGGTGACACTGAAGCTTTCTTT. Translating it yields CASSSYRGDTEAFF.

V is TRBV4-2 and J is TRBJ2-7; 7 bases fit TRBD1. Trimming removed 4 bases from V and 3 bases from J; junction bases left unmatched: 15. Germline values: CDR1 LGHNA, CDR2 YNFKEQ. This CDR3 spans 17 amino acids. In DNA form, the CDR3 reads TGTGCCAGCAGCCCGGGCCAAAAGAGGGGGCAGTACTACGAGCAGTACTTC. This sequence encodes CASSPGQKRGQYYEQYF.

The V and J genes are TRBV19 and TRBJ1-5, with D unclear. The CDR3 length is 14 residues. Trimming pared 1 base from V and 3 bases from J, leaving 7 bases between. Per germline, CDR1 LNHDA and CDR2 SQIVND (reference sequence). The DNA of the CDR3 is TGTGCCAGTAGTATAGTACACCTCAATCAGCCCCAGCATTTT. It yields the protein CASSIVHLNQPQHF.

The chain recombines TRBV7-9 with TRBJ2-1; TRBD2 aligns across 8 bases. Germline V gene data show CDR1 as SEHNR and CDR2 as FQNEAQ (reference sequence). Trimming removed 10 bases from V and 5 bases from J; junction bases left unmatched: 7. This CDR3 spans 13 amino acids. The CDR3 sequence is CATLGTSHNEQFF. The CDR3 DNA reads TGTGCCACCTTGGGGACTAGTCACAATGAGCAGTTCTTC.

This sequence joins TRBV4-1 and TRBJ2-2, with 10 bases identical to TRBD1. This CDR3 contains 16 residues. The J segment lost 4 bases and the V segment lost 1 base, leaving 3 bases of the junction unmatched. Germline V lookup: CDR1 MGHRA, CDR2 YSYEKL. The CDR3 nucleotides are TGCGCCAGCAGCCAAGGACAGGGGGCAGGCACCGGGGAGCTGTTTTTT. This gives the protein CASSQGQGAGTGELFF.